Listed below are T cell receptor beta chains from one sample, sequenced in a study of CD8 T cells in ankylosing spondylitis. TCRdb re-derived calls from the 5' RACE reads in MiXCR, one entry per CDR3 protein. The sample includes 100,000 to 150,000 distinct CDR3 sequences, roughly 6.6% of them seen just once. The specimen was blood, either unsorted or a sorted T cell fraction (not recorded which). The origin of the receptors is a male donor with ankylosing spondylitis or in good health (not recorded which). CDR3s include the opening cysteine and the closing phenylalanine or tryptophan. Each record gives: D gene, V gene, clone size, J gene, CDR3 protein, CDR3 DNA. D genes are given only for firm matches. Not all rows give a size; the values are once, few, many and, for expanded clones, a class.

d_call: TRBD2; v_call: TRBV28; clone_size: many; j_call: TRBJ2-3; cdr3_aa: CATTETSDYTDTQYF; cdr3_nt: TGTGCCACAACGGAGACTAGCGACTACACAGATACGCAGTATTTT
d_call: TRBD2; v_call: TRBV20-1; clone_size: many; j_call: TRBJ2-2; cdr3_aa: CSAKGLAGVSTGELFF; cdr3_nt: TGCAGTGCTAAAGGACTAGCGGGAGTGAGCACCGGGGAGCTGTTTTTT
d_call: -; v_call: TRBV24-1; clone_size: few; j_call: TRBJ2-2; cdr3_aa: CATSQGSPATGELFF; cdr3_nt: TGTGCCACCAGCCAGGGGAGCCCGGCCACCGGGGAGCTGTTTTTT
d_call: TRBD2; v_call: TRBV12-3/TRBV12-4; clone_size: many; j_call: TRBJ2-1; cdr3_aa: CASSVGRLAGLNEQFF; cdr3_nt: TGTGCCAGCTCGGTTGGGCGACTAGCGGGCCTCAATGAGCAGTTCTTC
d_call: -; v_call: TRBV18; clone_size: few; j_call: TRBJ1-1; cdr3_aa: CASSPFEREVNTEAFF; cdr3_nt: TGTGCCAGCTCACCGTTTGAAAGGGAAGTGAACACTGAAGCTTTCTTT
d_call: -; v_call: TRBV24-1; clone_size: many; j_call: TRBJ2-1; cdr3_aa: CATSDTTGPENEQFF; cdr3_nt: TGTGCCACCAGTGATACCACAGGTCCGGAGAATGAGCAGTTCTTC
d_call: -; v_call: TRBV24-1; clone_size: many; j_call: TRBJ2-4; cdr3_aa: CATSEKRAKNIQYF; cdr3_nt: TGTGCCACCAGTGAGAAGAGGGCCAAAAACATTCAGTACTTC
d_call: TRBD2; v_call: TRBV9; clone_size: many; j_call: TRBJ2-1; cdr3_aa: CASKASGGNNEQFF; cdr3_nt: TGTGCCAGCAAGGCTAGCGGGGGAAACAATGAGCAGTTCTTC
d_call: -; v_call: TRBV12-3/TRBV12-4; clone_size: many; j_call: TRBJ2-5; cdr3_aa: CASSLNPAGQGETQYF; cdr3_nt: TGTGCCAGCAGTTTAAATCCTGCAGGGCAGGGAGAGACCCAGTACTTC
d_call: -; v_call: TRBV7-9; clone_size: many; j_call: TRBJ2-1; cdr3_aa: CASSLLQPNEQFF; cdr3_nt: TGTGCCAGCAGCTTACTGCAACCCAATGAGCAGTTCTTC
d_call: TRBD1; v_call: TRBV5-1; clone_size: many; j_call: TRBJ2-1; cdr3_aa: CASRPGQGTNEQFF; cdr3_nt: TGCGCCAGTCGACCGGGACAGGGTACCAATGAGCAGTTCTTC
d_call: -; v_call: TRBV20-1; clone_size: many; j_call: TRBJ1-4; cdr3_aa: CSARAVSTNEKLFF; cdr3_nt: TGCAGTGCTAGAGCGGTCTCAACTAATGAAAAACTGTTTTTT
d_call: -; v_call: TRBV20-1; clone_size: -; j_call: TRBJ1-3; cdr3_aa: CSTSGISGNTIYF; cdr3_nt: TGCAGCACCAGTGGGATCTCTGGAAACACCATATATTTT
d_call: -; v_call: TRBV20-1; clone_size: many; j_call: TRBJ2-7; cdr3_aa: CSASPLEGNWDPYEQYF; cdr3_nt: TGCAGTGCTAGCCCCTTAGAAGGGAATTGGGACCCCTACGAGCAGTACTTC
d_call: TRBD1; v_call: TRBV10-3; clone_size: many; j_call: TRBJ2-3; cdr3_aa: CAISYDRGQADTQYF; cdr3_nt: TGTGCCATCAGTTACGACAGGGGGCAAGCAGATACGCAGTATTTT